These 14 T cell receptor beta chains were sequenced from one sample in a study of cytomegalovirus exposure and HLA in healthy donors. PCR used 60 Vbeta primers and 13 Jbeta primers. Sequencing used immunoSEQ multiplex PCR; TCRdb keeps in-frame clones, though not all of them. The data contain 120,000 or so clones, approximately 87% of them singletons. Specimen: PBMCs. The receptors originated from a man aged 18 to 30 in good health and CMV-seropositive.

The rearrangement uses TRBV6-6 and TRBJ2-7; 8 bases fit TRBD2. The CDR3 is made up of 15 amino acids. V lost 2 bases, J lost 2 bases, and 5 bases stayed unmatched. Germline V gene data show CDR1 as MNHNY and CDR2 as SVGAGI (reference sequence). The CDR3 region has the DNA TGTGCCAGCAGTTACGGGACTAGTACTCCCTACGAGCAGTACTTC. Amino acids: CASSYGTSTPYEQYF.

The V and J genes are TRBV7-3 and TRBJ1-6, with TRBD1 as a possible D gene (5 bases). The CDR3 extends over 14 amino acids. The V end lost 3 bases, the J end lost 6 bases, and 9 bases lay between the germline ends. Germline V gene lookup returns CDR1 SGHTA and CDR2 FQGTGA. Here the CDR3 DNA reads TGTGCCAGCAGCTTGGGGCAGAGTAATTCACCCCTCCACTTT. The encoded protein is CASSLGQSNSPLHF. Full variable domain (outside the CDR3, taken from reference TRBV7-3 and TRBJ1-6): GAGVSQTPSNKVTEKGKYVELRCDPISGHTALYWYRQSLGQGPEFLIYFQGTGAADDSGLPNDRFFAVRPEGSVSTLKIQRTERGDSAVYLCASSLGQSNSPLHFGNGTRLTVT.

The chain combines TRBV5-4 with TRBJ1-2; 8 bases align to TRBD1. This CDR3 has 17 amino acids. Looked up from germline, CDR1 is SGHNT and CDR2 is YYREEE (reference sequence). The V gene end was trimmed by 2 bases and the J gene end by 1 base; junction bases not matched to a gene: 10. The CDR3 is CASSFRDRSNINYGYTF. CDR3 nucleotide sequence: TGTGCCAGCAGCTTTAGGGACAGGAGCAATATTAACTATGGCTACACCTTC. The variable domain in full, completed from reference TRBV5-4 and TRBJ1-2, reads ETGVTQSPTHLIKTRGQQVTLRCSSQSGHNTVSWYQQALGQGPQFIFQYYREEENGRGNFPPRFSGLQFPNYSSELNVNALELDDSALYLCASSFRDRSNINYGYTFGSGTRLTVV.

This sequence joins TRBV29-1 and TRBJ1-2; D is unclear. There are 14 residues in the CDR3. Germline loops: CDR1 SQVTM, CDR2 ANQGSEA. Trimming took 1 base from V and 0 from J, leaving 9 bases between them. The CDR3 sequence: CSVEGSDANYGYTF. In DNA form, the CDR3 reads TGCAGCGTTGAAGGGTCAGATGCTAACTATGGCTACACCTTC. Full variable domain (rest looked up from reference TRBV29-1 and TRBJ1-2): SAVISQKPSRDICQRGTSLTIQCQVDSQVTMMFWYRQQPGQSLTLIATANQGSEATYESGFVIDKFPISRPNLTFSTLTVSNMSPEDSSIYLCSVEGSDANYGYTFGSGTRLTVV.

This chain joins TRBV12-2 and TRBJ2-2; the DNA was not compared with TRBD1, the D call given in the table. TRBV12-2 is recorded as a pseudogene. This CDR3 contains 15 residues. Here the CDR3 reads CASRSPWGPTGELFF. The CDR3 DNA sequence: TGTGCAAGTCGCTCCCCTTGGGGCCCCACCGGGGAGCTGTTTTTT.

The chain has TRBV6-1 and TRBJ1-1, with D unclear. Trimming stripped 6 bases from V and 1 base from J, with 12 bases between. The CDR3 runs to 14 residues. CDR1 MNHNS and CDR2 SASEGT come from the germline V gene. Here the CDR3 reads CASRRDTANTEAFF. The CDR3 nucleotides are TGTGCCAGCAGACGCGACACAGCGAACACTGAAGCTTTCTTT.

The rearrangement links TRBV27 to TRBJ2-7; TRBD1 is a possible D gene (5 bases). CDR1 and CDR2 from the germline V gene are MNHEY and SMNVEV (reference sequence). The CDR3 consists of 13 residues. Trimming removed 4 bases at V and 4 bases at J, with 11 bases between. CDR3 nucleotides: TGTGCCAGCAGTTCAATCGACAGTTACGAGCAGTACTTC. Residues: CASSSIDSYEQYF.

The J gene is TRBJ2-2, the V gene TRBV5-6, with 7 nucleotides matching TRBD1. The junction had 8 bases not matched to a gene; V was cut back by 1 base and J by 5 bases. The CDR3 sequence is 16 residues long. Per the germline V gene, CDR1 is SGHDT and CDR2 is YYEEEE. CDR3 bases: TGTGCCAGCAGCTTGAGTGGCAGGGGGTCGACCGGGGAGCTGTTTTTT. It translates to CASSLSGRGSTGELFF.

The CDR3 DNA reads TGTGCCTGGAGTCTGTCGTCGGACACCATATATTTT. Its translation: CAWSLSSDTIYF. V usage is TRBV30 and J usage is TRBJ1-3, with D hard to call. The CDR3 runs to 12 residues. Trimming took off 2 bases at V and 8 bases at J, with 10 bases between the two ends. Per germline, CDR1 GTSNPN and CDR2 SVGIG (reference sequence).

V usage is TRBV7-3 and J usage is TRBJ2-3; possible D gene TRBD2, 7 bases. V was pared by 3 bases and J by 3 bases, with 10 bases between. Germline V gene lookup returns CDR1 SGHTA and CDR2 FQGTGA. The CDR3 covers 14 residues. Written as DNA, the CDR3 is TGTGCCAGCAGCTTCGGGGGGCCTACAGATACGCAGTATTTT. Residues: CASSFGGPTDTQYF. The entire variable domain, with the rest obtained from reference TRBV7-3 and TRBJ2-3, is as follows: GAGVSQTPSNKVTEKGKYVELRCDPISGHTALYWYRQSLGQGPEFLIYFQGTGAADDSGLPNDRFFAVRPEGSVSTLKIQRTERGDSAVYLCASSFGGPTDTQYFGPGTRLTVL.

The chain employs TRBV11-2 and TRBJ1-1, with 7 bases matching TRBD1. The germline CDR1 and CDR2 sequences are SGHAT and FQNNGV. This CDR3 is built from 16 residues. J lost 2 bases, V lost 5 bases, and 11 bases had no gene match. As DNA, the CDR3 is TGTGCCAGCAGCCCTGGTCCGGGACAGCTCAACACTGAAGCTTTCTTT. This codes for CASSPGPGQLNTEAFF.

V and J are TRBV6-1 and TRBJ2-3; 14 bases agree with TRBD2. With V trimmed by 0 bases and J by 4 bases, 3 bases remained unmatched. The CDR3 spans 17 residues. Germline V lookup: CDR1 MNHNS, CDR2 SASEGT. CDR3 region: CASSEAETSGGADTQYF. Written as DNA, the CDR3 is TGTGCCAGCAGTGAAGCCGAGACTAGCGGGGGGGCAGATACGCAGTATTTT.

The gene calls are TRBV30 and TRBJ2-7; D perhaps matches TRBD1 (5 bases). The germline V gene encodes CDR1 GTSNPN and CDR2 SVGIG (reference sequence). The CDR3 consists of 12 residues. The ends were cut back, 3 bases at V and 2 bases at J, with 8 bases in the middle. The chain's CDR3 is CAWSRAPYEQYF. The DNA for the CDR3 is TGTGCCTGGAGCAGGGCCCCCTACGAGCAGTACTTC.

This clone was picked up one time. V usage is TRBV6-5 and J usage is TRBJ1-3, with D possibly TRBD1 on 6 matching bases. V was trimmed by 9 bases and J by 0 bases, leaving 12 bases between them. The CDR3 loop spans 14 amino acids. The germline V gene encodes CDR1 MNHEY and CDR2 SVGAGI. The CDR3 spells CASLSGASGNTIYF. For the CDR3, the DNA is TGTGCCAGTCTCTCAGGGGCCTCTGGAAACACCATATATTTT.